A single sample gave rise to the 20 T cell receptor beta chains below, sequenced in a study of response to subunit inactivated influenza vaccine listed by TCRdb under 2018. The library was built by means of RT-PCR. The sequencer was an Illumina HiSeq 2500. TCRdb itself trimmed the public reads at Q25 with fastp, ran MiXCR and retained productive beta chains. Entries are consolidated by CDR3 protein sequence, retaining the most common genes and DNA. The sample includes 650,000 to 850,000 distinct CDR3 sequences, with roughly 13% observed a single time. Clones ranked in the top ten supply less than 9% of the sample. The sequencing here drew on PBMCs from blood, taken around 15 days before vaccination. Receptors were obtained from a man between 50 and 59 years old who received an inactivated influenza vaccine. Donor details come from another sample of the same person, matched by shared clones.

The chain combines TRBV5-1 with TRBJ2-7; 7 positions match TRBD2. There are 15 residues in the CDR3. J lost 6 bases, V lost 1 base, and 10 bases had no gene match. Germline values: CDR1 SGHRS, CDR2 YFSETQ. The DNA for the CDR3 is TGCGCCAGCAGCTTGAGCAGCGGGACGTTGATCGAGCAGTACTTC. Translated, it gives CASSLSSGTLIEQYF. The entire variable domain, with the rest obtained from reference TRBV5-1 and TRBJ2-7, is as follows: KAGVTQTPRYLIKTRGQQVTLSCSPISGHRSVSWYQQTPGQGLQFLFEYFSETQRNKGNFPGRFSGRQFSNSRSEMNVSTLELGDSALYLCASSLSSGTLIEQYFGPGTRLTVT.

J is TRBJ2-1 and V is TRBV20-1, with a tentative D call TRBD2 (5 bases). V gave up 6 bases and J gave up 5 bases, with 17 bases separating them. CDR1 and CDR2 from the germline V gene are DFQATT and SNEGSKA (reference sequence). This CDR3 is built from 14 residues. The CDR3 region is CSASRTGIDNEQFF. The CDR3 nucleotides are TGCAGTGCCTCCCGAACGGGGATAGACAATGAGCAGTTCTTC.

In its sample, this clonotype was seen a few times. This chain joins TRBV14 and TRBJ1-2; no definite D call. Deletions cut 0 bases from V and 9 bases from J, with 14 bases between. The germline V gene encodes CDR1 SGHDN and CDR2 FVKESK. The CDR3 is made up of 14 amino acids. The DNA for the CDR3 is TGTGCCAGCAGCCAAGATGTCCTGATAAGGTGCTACACCTTC. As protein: CASSQDVLIRCYTF.

CDR3 in amino acids: CASSYSGQGRNEQFF. The CDR3 region has the DNA TGTGCCAGCAGTTACTCGGGACAGGGACGTAATGAGCAGTTCTTC. V and J are TRBV6-5 and TRBJ2-1, with 9 bases that match TRBD1. This CDR3 contains 15 residues. After removal of 0 bases from V and 7 bases from J, the junction contained 4 bases not matched to a gene. Germline CDR1 reads MNHEY; CDR2 reads SVGAGI.

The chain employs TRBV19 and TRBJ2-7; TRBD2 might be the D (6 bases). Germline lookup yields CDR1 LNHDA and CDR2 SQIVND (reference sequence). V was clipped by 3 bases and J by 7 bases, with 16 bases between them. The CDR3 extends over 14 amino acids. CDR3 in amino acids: CASSIWTGVVEQYF. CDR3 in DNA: TGTGCCAGTAGTATTTGGACGGGAGTAGTTGAGCAGTACTTC.

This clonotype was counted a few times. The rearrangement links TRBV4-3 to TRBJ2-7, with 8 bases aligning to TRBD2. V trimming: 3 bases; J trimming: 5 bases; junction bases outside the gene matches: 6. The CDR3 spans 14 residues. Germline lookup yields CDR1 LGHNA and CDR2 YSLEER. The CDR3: CASSHGTRPHEQYF. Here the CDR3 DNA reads TGCGCCAGCAGCCATGGGACTAGACCCCACGAGCAGTACTTC.

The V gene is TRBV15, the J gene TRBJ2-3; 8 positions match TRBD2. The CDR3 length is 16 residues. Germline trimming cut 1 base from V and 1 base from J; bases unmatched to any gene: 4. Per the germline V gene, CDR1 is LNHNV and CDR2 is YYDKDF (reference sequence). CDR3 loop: CATSRGGLGGTDTQYF. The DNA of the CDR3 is TGTGCCACCAGCAGAGGGGGACTAGGTGGCACAGATACGCAGTATTTT.

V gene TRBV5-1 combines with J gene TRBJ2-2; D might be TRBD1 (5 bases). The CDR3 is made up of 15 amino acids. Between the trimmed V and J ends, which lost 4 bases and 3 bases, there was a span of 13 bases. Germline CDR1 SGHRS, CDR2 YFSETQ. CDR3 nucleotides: TGCGCCAGCAGCGCCGGAGACAGACACACCGGGGAGCTGTTTTTT. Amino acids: CASSAGDRHTGELFF.

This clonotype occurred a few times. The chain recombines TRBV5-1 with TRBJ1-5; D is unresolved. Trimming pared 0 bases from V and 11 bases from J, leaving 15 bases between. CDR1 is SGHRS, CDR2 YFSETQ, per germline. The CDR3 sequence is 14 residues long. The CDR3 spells CASSLVQVGLSQHF. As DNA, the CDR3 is TGCGCCAGCAGCTTGGTGCAGGTCGGATTGTCCCAGCATTTT.

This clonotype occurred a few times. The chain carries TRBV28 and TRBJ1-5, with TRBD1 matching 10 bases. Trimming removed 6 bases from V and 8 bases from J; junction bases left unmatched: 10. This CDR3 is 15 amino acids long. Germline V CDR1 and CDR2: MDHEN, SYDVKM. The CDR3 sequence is CASSDRQGAREPQHF. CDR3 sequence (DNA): TGTGCCAGCAGCGATCGACAGGGGGCCCGTGAGCCCCAGCATTTT.

This chain's CDR3 is CSVNSGRRPNEQFF. The CDR3 DNA reads as TGCAGCGTAAACAGCGGGCGACGGCCCAATGAGCAGTTCTTC. J is TRBJ2-1 and V is TRBV29-1, with D possibly matching TRBD2 (6 bases). V dropped 6 bases and J dropped 6 bases, with 18 bases sitting between them. The CDR3 covers 14 residues. From germline, CDR1 is SQVTM and CDR2 ANQGSEA.

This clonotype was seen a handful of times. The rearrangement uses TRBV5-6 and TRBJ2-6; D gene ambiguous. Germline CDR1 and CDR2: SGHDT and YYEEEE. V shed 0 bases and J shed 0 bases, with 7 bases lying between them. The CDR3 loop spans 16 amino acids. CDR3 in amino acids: CASSLGLLSGANVLTF. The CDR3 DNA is TGTGCCAGCAGCTTGGGACTGCTCTCTGGGGCCAACGTCCTGACTTTC.

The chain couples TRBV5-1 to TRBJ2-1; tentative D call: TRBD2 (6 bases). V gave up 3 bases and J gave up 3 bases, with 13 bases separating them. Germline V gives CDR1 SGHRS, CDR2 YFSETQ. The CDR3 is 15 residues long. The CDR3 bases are TGCGCCAGCAGCTCCGCTCGCGGGGACTACAATGAGCAGTTCTTC. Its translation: CASSSARGDYNEQFF.

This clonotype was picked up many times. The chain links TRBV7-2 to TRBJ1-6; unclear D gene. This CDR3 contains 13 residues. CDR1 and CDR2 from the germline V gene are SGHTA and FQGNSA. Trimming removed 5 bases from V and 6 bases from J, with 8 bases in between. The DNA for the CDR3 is TGTGCCAGCAGCCCCCGAGGTAATTCACCCCTCCACTTT. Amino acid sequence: CASSPRGNSPLHF.

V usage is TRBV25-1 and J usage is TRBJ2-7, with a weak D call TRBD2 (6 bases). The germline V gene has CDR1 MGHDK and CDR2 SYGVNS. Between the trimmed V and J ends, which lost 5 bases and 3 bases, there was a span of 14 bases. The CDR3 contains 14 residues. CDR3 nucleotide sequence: TGTGCCAGCAGTAAAGGGACTTCTTTCTACGAGCAGTACTTC. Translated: CASSKGTSFYEQYF.

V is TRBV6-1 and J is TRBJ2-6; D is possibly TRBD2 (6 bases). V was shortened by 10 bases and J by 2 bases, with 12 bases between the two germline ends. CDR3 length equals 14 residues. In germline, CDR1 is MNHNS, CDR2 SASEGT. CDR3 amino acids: CATGGAAGANVLTF. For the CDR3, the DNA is TGTGCCACCGGAGGGGCGGCTGGGGCCAACGTCCTGACTTTC.

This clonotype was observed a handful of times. The CDR3 protein is CASSPPGGSYGYTF. DNA for the CDR3: TGCGCCAGCAGCCCTCCCGGGGGGAGCTATGGCTACACCTTC. The J gene is TRBJ1-2, the V gene TRBV4-3; tentative D call: TRBD1 (5 bases). The germline V gene encodes CDR1 LGHNA and CDR2 YSLEER. Trimming shortened V by 4 bases and J by 4 bases, and 13 bases separated the two germline ends. The CDR3 loop spans 14 amino acids.

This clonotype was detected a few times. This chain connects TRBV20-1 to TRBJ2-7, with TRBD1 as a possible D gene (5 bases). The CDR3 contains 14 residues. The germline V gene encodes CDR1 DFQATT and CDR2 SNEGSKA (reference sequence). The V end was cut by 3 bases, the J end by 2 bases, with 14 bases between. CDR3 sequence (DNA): TGCAGTGCTAGGCTCAGGGAATCTCCCTACGAGCAGTACTTC. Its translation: CSARLRESPYEQYF.

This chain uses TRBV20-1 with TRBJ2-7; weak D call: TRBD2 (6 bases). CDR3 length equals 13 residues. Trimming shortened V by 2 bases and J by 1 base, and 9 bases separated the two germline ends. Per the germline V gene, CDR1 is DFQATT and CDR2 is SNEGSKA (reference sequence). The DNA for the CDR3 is TGCAGTGCTAGACTAGCGCCGTCCTACGAGCAGTACTTC. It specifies CSARLAPSYEQYF.

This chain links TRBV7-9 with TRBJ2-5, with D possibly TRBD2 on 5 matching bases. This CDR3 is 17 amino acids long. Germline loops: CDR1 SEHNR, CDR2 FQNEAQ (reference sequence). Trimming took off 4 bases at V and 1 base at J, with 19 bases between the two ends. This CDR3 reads CASSSDQLVEGQETQYF. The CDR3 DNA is TGTGCCAGCAGCTCCGATCAACTAGTCGAGGGCCAAGAGACCCAGTACTTC.